The 31 T cell receptor beta chains reported below all come from one sample, sequenced in a study of CD8+CD57+ T cells in acquired aplastic anemia (dated 2018 in TCRdb). Sequenced using an Illumina HiSeq 2000. TCR beta VDJ combination and CDR3 sequence profiling used genomic DNA as the template. In TCRdb, the public reads were trimmed at Q25 with fastp and aligned with MiXCR, with productive beta chains retained. Each record represents a unique CDR3 protein, reported with the most common genes and DNA among its rows. For this sample the table gives 150,000 to 200,000 distinct CDR3 sequences, of which around 65% were detected only once. Roughly 46% of the sample is taken by the ten largest. The material sequenced was sorted CD4+, CD8+, or CD8+CD57+ T cells (not recorded which) from PBMCs. The receptors were gathered from a human donor with severe aplastic anemia or a healthy control (not recorded which).

This clonotype was seen a few times. The chain links TRBV29-1 to TRBJ1-1; D is ambiguous. The CDR3 contains 12 residues. From germline, CDR1 is SQVTM and CDR2 ANQGSEA. Trimming took 3 bases from V and 1 from J, leaving 6 bases between them. For the CDR3, the DNA is TGCAGCGTTGACCTGGGGAACACTGAAGCTTTCTTT. The encoded protein is CSVDLGNTEAFF.

There are a few counts of this clonotype. The chain combines TRBV7-9 with TRBJ2-2, with TRBD1 identical over 7 bases. Germline loops: CDR1 SEHNR, CDR2 FQNEAQ (reference sequence). The CDR3 extends over 16 amino acids. V lost 0 bases and J lost 0; bases outside the gene matches: 1. The CDR3 bases are TGTGCCAGCAGCTTAGCGGGACAGCCGAACACCGGGGAGCTGTTTTTT. This encodes CASSLAGQPNTGELFF.

The rearrangement links TRBV20-1 to TRBJ1-1; the D is unclear. Trimming left V 6 bases short and J 4 bases short, with 12 bases between. Germline V gives CDR1 DFQATT, CDR2 SNEGSKA (reference sequence). There are 12 residues in the CDR3. In DNA, the CDR3 is TGCAGTGCCTTACAGTTACTCACTGAAGCTTTCTTT. The encoded protein is CSALQLLTEAFF.

This clonotype was picked up a small number of times. The chain employs TRBV2 and TRBJ2-3; TRBD2 is a possible D gene (6 bases). With 2 bases removed from V and 13 bases from J, the gap between germline ends came to 16 bases. CDR3 size: 13 residues. Germline V lookup: CDR1 SNHLY, CDR2 FYNNEI. CDR3: CASSERGAGREYF. The CDR3 DNA sequence: TGTGCCAGCAGTGAACGTGGGGCGGGACGGGAGTATTTT.

The genes are TRBV2 and TRBJ1-2; no reliable D call. Germline CDR1 is SNHLY and CDR2 is FYNNEI. CDR3 length: 12 amino acids. With 6 bases removed from V and 6 bases from J, the gap between germline ends came to 11 bases. CDR3 DNA sequence: TGTGCCAGCAGCTTTGGGCTGGATGGCTACACCTTC. Translation: CASSFGLDGYTF. The full variable domain, its missing parts supplied by reference TRBV2 and TRBJ1-2, is EPEVTQTPSHQVTQMGQEVILRCVPISNHLYFYWYRQILGQKVEFLVSFYNNEISEKSEIFDDQFSVERPDGSNFTLKIRSTKLEDSAMYFCASSFGLDGYTFGSGTRLTVV.

This clonotype was detected only once. The J gene is TRBJ1-1, the V gene TRBV2; the match to TRBD1 covers 7 bases. This CDR3 spans 12 amino acids. Per the germline V gene, CDR1 is SNHLY and CDR2 is FYNNEI. V lost 7 bases to trimming and J lost 11 bases; unmatched junction nucleotides: 10. This CDR3 is CASNTEGAGAFF. DNA for the CDR3: TGTGCCAGCAATACCGAGGGGGCGGGCGCTTTCTTT.

The CDR3 loop is CASNQLANTGELFF. In DNA form, the CDR3 reads TGTGCCAGCAACCAGTTGGCCAACACCGGGGAGCTGTTTTTT. The gene calls are TRBV7-8 and TRBJ2-2; the D is unclear. The CDR3 is 14 residues long. Germline assignment: CDR1 SGHVS and CDR2 FQNEAQ. The germline V and J ends were trimmed by 7 bases and 2 bases, with 11 bases remaining between them.

This sequence joins TRBV7-9 and TRBJ1-1, with 7 bases lining up with TRBD1. Trimming cost V 2 bases and J 0 bases; bases outside gene matches: 9. CDR3 size: 17 residues. Per germline, CDR1 SEHNR and CDR2 FQNEAQ (reference sequence). Here the CDR3 reads CASSLPGQTPMNTEAFF. In DNA, the CDR3 is TGTGCCAGCAGCTTACCGGGACAGACACCAATGAACACTGAAGCTTTCTTT. Using reference TRBV7-9 and TRBJ1-1 for the parts outside the CDR3, the full variable domain is DTGVSQNPRHKITKRGQNVTFRCDPISEHNRLYWYRQTLGQGPEFLTYFQNEAQLEKSRLLSDRFSAERPKGSFSTLEIQRTEQGDSAMYLCASSLPGQTPMNTEAFFGQGTRLTVV.

The gene calls are TRBV7-2 and TRBJ1-6; a weak D match, TRBD1 (6 bases). Trimming left V 5 bases short and J 5 bases short, with 13 bases between. The CDR3 runs 15 residues. In germline, CDR1 is SGHTA, CDR2 FQGNSA. The DNA for the CDR3 is TGTGCCAGCAGCCGCGTGACAGGAAATAATTCACCCCTCCACTTT. It is translated as CASSRVTGNNSPLHF.

This clonotype was counted only a few times. The junction shows a germline mismatch at one end, possibly a read error. The chain couples TRBV7-9 to TRBJ2-7; the match to TRBD2 covers 8 bases. CDR3 size: 15 residues. Germline CDR1 SEHNR, CDR2 FQNEAQ (reference sequence). CDR3 coding DNA: TGTGCCAGCAGTTCTTCCGGGGGGGCCTCCTATGAGCAGTACTTC. Protein: CASSSSGGASYEQYF.

The V and J genes are TRBV7-3 and TRBJ2-3; the D gene could be TRBD1 or TRBD2 (7 bases each). CDR3 length: 15 residues. The V end lost 5 bases, the J end lost 2 bases, and 14 bases lay between the germline ends. Germline loops: CDR1 SGHTA, CDR2 FQGTGA. The CDR3 protein is CASSLRGGPTDTQYF. The CDR3 region has the DNA TGTGCCAGCAGCCTCAGGGGGGGGCCCACAGATACGCAGTATTTT.

This chain uses TRBV7-9 with TRBJ2-2, with TRBD2 identical over 10 bases. This CDR3 is built from 15 residues. The V gene end was trimmed by 10 bases and the J gene end by 2 bases; junction bases not matched to a gene: 7. Looked up from germline, CDR1 is SEHNR and CDR2 is FQNEAQ (reference sequence). The CDR3 DNA reads TGTGCCACCGGCCGACTAGCGGGCAACACCGGGGAGCTGTTTTTT. It codes for CATGRLAGNTGELFF.

The chain has TRBV25-1 and TRBJ1-1, with D unresolved. The V gene lost 6 bases and the J gene lost 1 base, with 12 bases spanning the gap. Per germline, CDR1 MGHDK and CDR2 SYGVNS. The CDR3 runs to 14 residues. CDR3 protein: CASSRSSRNTEAFF. The CDR3 region has the DNA TGTGCCAGCAGCAGAAGCAGCCGGAACACTGAAGCTTTCTTT.

V gene TRBV29-1 combines with J gene TRBJ1-2; a weak D match, TRBD1 (6 bases). This CDR3 is built from 11 residues. CDR1 and CDR2 (germline): SQVTM, ANQGSEA. Trimming cost V 4 bases and J 8 bases, with 11 bases left between them. The chain's CDR3 is CSVVRGRGYTF. CDR3 nucleotide sequence: TGCAGCGTTGTTAGGGGGAGAGGCTACACCTTC. The full variable domain, its missing parts supplied by reference TRBV29-1 and TRBJ1-2, is SAVISQKPSRDICQRGTSLTIQCQVDSQVTMMFWYRQQPGQSLTLIATANQGSEATYESGFVIDKFPISRPNLTFSTLTVSNMSPEDSSIYLCSVVRGRGYTFGSGTRLTVV.

This clonotype was detected a few times. The gene calls are TRBV20-1 and TRBJ2-1; D gene unclear. The DNA end favors TRBJ2-5, so the J call may be wrong. The CDR3 consists of 13 residues. From germline, CDR1 is DFQATT and CDR2 SNEGSKA (reference sequence). The CDR3 region is CSARVSTQETQYF. CDR3 DNA: TGCAGTGCTAGAGTAAGCACCCAAGAGACCCAGTACTTC.

J is TRBJ2-1 and V is TRBV2; D is perhaps TRBD1 (6 bases). The V and J ends lost 6 bases and 7 bases respectively, with 10 bases between them. CDR1 and CDR2 from the germline V gene are SNHLY and FYNNEI. The CDR3 consists of 12 residues. This CDR3 is CASRRQGNEQFF. The CDR3 bases are TGTGCCAGCAGGCGCCAGGGGAATGAGCAGTTCTTC.

The chain joins TRBV2 to TRBJ1-1, with D perhaps TRBD1 (6 bases). The germline gives CDR1 SNHLY, CDR2 FYNNEI. The CDR3 contains 12 residues. The germline V and J ends were trimmed by 8 bases and 6 bases, with 13 bases remaining between them. The CDR3 loop reads CASAVQGPEAFF. CDR3 DNA: TGTGCCAGCGCGGTACAGGGTCCTGAAGCTTTCTTT.

The chain's CDR3 is CASSVLGYEGETQYF. Written as DNA, the CDR3 is TGTGCCAGCAGTGTTCTGGGGTATGAGGGGGAGACCCAGTACTTC. The chain couples TRBV7-9 to TRBJ2-5; tentatively, D is TRBD1 or TRBD2 (5 bases each). This CDR3 comprises 15 residues. Trimming shortened V by 6 bases and J by 5 bases, and 19 bases separated the two germline ends. Looked up from germline, CDR1 is SEHNR and CDR2 is FQNEAQ (reference sequence). The whole variable domain, remainder taken from reference TRBV7-9 and TRBJ2-5, is DTGVSQNPRHKITKRGQNVTFRCDPISEHNRLYWYRQTLGQGPEFLTYFQNEAQLEKSRLLSDRFSAERPKGSFSTLEIQRTEQGDSAMYLCASSVLGYEGETQYFGPGTRLLVL.

The chain has TRBV5-4 and TRBJ2-3; no reliable D call. This CDR3 is 13 amino acids long. The germline V and J ends were trimmed by 2 bases and 7 bases, with 11 bases remaining between them. Germline lookup yields CDR1 SGHNT and CDR2 YYREEE (reference sequence). The CDR3 bases are TGTGCCAGCAGCTTAGCCCCGCGGAATACGCAGTATTTT. Translating it yields CASSLAPRNTQYF. The full variable domain, rest sourced from reference TRBV5-4 and TRBJ2-3, is ETGVTQSPTHLIKTRGQQVTLRCSSQSGHNTVSWYQQALGQGPQFIFQYYREEENGRGNFPPRFSGLQFPNYSSELNVNALELDDSALYLCASSLAPRNTQYFGPGTRLTVL.

V and J are TRBV29-1 and TRBJ2-1; 8 bases agree with TRBD1. CDR1 and CDR2 (germline): SQVTM, ANQGSEA. The CDR3 runs to 14 residues. After removal of 5 bases from V and 0 bases from J, the junction contained 3 bases not matched to a gene. This CDR3 is CSVYTGGSYNEQFF. The CDR3 region has the DNA TGCAGCGTTTACACAGGGGGCTCCTACAATGAGCAGTTCTTC.

This rearrangement joins TRBV7-9 to TRBJ2-7; 8 positions match TRBD1. CDR1 is SEHNR, CDR2 FQNEAQ, per germline (reference sequence). Trimming cost V 4 bases and J 3 bases; bases outside gene matches: 8. The length of the CDR3 is 15 residues. CDR3 sequence reads: CASSSRTGTVYEQYF. CDR3 coding DNA: TGTGCCAGCAGCTCCCGGACAGGGACAGTCTACGAGCAGTACTTC.

The chain employs TRBV20-1 and TRBJ2-7; TRBD1 matches 11 bases. Germline CDR1 reads DFQATT; CDR2 reads SNEGSKA (reference sequence). V dropped 1 base and J dropped 6; count of bases not matched to a gene: 2. This CDR3 spans 13 amino acids. The CDR3 loop reads CSARAGTGGEQYF. DNA for the CDR3: TGCAGTGCTAGAGCGGGGACAGGGGGCGAGCAGTACTTC.

The rearrangement links TRBV5-1 to TRBJ2-6; 7 nucleotides agree with TRBD1. Germline V gene sequence: CDR1 SGHRS, CDR2 YFSETQ. J gave up 0 bases and V 4 bases, and 10 bases lay outside the gene matches. The CDR3 has 18 residues. CDR3 nucleotides: TGCGCCAGCAGCCCCCCCCGACAGGGAAGCTCTGGGGCCAACGTCCTGACTTTC. Amino acids: CASSPPRQGSSGANVLTF.

This clonotype was detected only a few times. The rearrangement uses TRBV24-1 and TRBJ2-7; D uncertain. The V end lost 3 bases, the J end lost 5 bases, and 10 bases lay between the germline ends. Germline-derived CDR1 and CDR2 are KGHDR and SFDVKD. This CDR3 spans 13 amino acids. The CDR3 DNA sequence: TGTGCCACCAGTGATCTCATTGCCGACGAGCAGTACTTC. Translating it yields CATSDLIADEQYF.

This clonotype has at least ten counts. The CDR3 region has the DNA TGTGCCAGCAGCGTAAGTAGCGGGGGAACAATGCAAGAGACCCAGTACTTC. Protein product: CASSVSSGGTMQETQYF. This chain connects TRBV9 to TRBJ2-5, with 9 bases aligning to TRBD2. The CDR3 length is 17 residues. Germline V gives CDR1 SGDLS, CDR2 YYNGEE. V shed 1 base and J 2 bases; nucleotides not matched to a gene: 9.

The chain joins TRBV24-1 to TRBJ2-2; D uncertain. Germline CDR1 KGHDR, CDR2 SFDVKD. The CDR3 length is 11 residues. The V end lost 9 bases, the J end lost 8 bases, and 9 bases lay between the germline ends. CDR3 nucleotide sequence: TGTGCCACCTCCGTTCTTGGGGAGCTGTTTTTT. Protein sequence: CATSVLGELFF.

Only one count was recorded for this clonotype. This rearrangement joins TRBV24-1 to TRBJ2-3, with D unresolved. Looked up from germline, CDR1 is KGHDR and CDR2 is SFDVKD. V lost 0 bases to trimming and J lost 4 bases, with 7 bases between them. This CDR3 has 14 residues. CDR3 nucleotide sequence: TGTGCCACCAGTGATTTGGCCAACCCAGATACGCAGTATTTT. Protein: CATSDLANPDTQYF.

The chain combines TRBV2 with TRBJ2-7; 7 positions agree with TRBD1. Losses at the gene ends were 6 bases for V and 3 bases for J; bases not matched to a gene: 2. In germline, CDR1 is SNHLY, CDR2 FYNNEI. The CDR3 extends over 12 amino acids. The CDR3 nucleotides are TGTGCCAGCAGCGCAGGGGGCTACGAGCAGTACTTC. Encoded protein: CASSAGGYEQYF.

The V and J genes are TRBV6-1 and TRBJ1-2; TRBD1 agrees at 7 bases. The V gene end was trimmed by 4 bases and the J gene end by 5 bases; junction bases not matched to a gene: 4. Germline values: CDR1 MNHNS, CDR2 SASEGT. The CDR3 extends over 13 amino acids. CDR3 sequence: CASSGQGSYGYTF. As DNA, the CDR3 is TGTGCCAGCAGTGGACAGGGTTCGTATGGCTACACCTTC.

V usage is TRBV7-8 and J usage is TRBJ1-4, with D perhaps matching TRBD1 (6 bases). CDR1 and CDR2 (germline): SGHVS, FQNEAQ. The V end was cut by 2 bases, the J end by 6 bases, with 13 bases between. CDR3 size: 15 residues. The CDR3 region is CASSLTGKRDEKLFF. For the CDR3, the DNA is TGTGCCAGCAGCTTAACAGGGAAGAGGGATGAAAAACTGTTTTTT. Supplemented by reference TRBV7-8 and TRBJ1-4, the full variable domain reads GAGVSQSPRYKVAKRGQDVALRCDPISGHVSLFWYQQALGQGPEFLTYFQNEAQLDKSGLPSDRFFAERPEGSVSTLKIQRTQQEDSAVYLCASSLTGKRDEKLFFGSGTQLSVL.

The V call is TRBV7-9, the J call TRBJ1-6; D is unclear. This CDR3 spans 13 amino acids. V lost 6 bases to trimming and J lost 5 bases, with 8 bases between them. The germline CDR1 and CDR2 sequences are SEHNR and FQNEAQ (reference sequence). The CDR3 nucleotides are TGTGCCAGCAGTAAGGCCAATAATTCACCCCTCCACTTT. It is translated as CASSKANNSPLHF.